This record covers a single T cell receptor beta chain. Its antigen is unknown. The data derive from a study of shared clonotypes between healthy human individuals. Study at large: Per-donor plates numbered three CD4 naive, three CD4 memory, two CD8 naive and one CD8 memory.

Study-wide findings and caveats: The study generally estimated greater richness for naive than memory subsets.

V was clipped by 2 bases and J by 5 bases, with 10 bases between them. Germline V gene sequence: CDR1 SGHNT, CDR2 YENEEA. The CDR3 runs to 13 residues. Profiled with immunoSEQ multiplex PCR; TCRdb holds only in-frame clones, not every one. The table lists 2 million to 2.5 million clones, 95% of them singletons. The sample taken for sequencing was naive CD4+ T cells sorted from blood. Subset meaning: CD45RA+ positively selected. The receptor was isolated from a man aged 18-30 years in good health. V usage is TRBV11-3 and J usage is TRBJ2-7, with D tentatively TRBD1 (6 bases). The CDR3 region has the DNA TGTGCCAGCAGCTTACAGGGGACGGACGAGCAGTACTTC. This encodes CASSLQGTDEQYF.